This T cell receptor (beta chain) was sequenced during a study of metastatic and nonmetastatic thyroid tumors. Overall study: Across blood and tumor or nodule tissue, repertoires from malignant and benign thyroid patients were compared with one another.

As handled by the study authors: The authors used CDR3 differences across clinicopathological groups to build a distant-metastasis classifier for papillary thyroid cancer. Through MiXCR, TCRdb re-clonotyped the PCR reads. For this entry, the V and J calls and clone size follow TCRdb and not the study's own pipeline. The repertoire holds roughly 29,000 clones, with 20% to 25% as singletons. This clone was detected many times. The antigen remains undetermined. Study findings and constraints: Malignant thyroid tumors reportedly had TCR beta diversity that was significantly higher than in benign nodules, in blood and tumor.

CDR1 is ENHRY and CDR2 is SYGVKD in the germline V gene. V was trimmed by 0 bases and J by 4 bases, leaving 9 bases between them. The CDR3 is made up of 14 amino acids. Each patient went into thyroid surgery without having received any treatment. V is TRBV10-3 and J is TRBJ1-2; D is uncertain. Sequencing input: blood. This TCR came from a female donor with papillary thyroid cancer or a benign thyroid nodule (not recorded which). Some clones in this sample may be carry-over from other donors' samples. CDR3 loop: CAISESYGSYGYTF. CDR3 nucleotides: TGTGCCATCAGTGAGTCGTACGGGAGCTATGGCTACACCTTC.